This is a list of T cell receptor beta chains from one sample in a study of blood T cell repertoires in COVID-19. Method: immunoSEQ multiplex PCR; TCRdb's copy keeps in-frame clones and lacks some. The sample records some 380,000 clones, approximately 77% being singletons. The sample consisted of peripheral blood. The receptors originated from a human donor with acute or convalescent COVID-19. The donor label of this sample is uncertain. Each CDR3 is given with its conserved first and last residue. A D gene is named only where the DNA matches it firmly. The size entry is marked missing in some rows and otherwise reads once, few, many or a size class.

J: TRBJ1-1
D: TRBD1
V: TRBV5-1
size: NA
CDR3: CASRSGQIQNTEAFF
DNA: TGCGCCAGCAGGTCGGGACAGATCCAGAACACTGAAGCTTTCTTT

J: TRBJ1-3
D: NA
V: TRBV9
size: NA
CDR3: CASSPQVSGNTIYF
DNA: TGTGCCAGCAGCCCCCAGGTTTCTGGAAACACCATATATTTT

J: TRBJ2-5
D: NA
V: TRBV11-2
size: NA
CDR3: CASSLMAAGQETQYF
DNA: TGTGCCAGCAGCTTAATGGCGGCGGGACAAGAGACCCAGTACTTC

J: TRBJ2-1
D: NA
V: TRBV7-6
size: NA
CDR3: CASSLSDGGVNEQFF
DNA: TGTGCCAGCAGCTTATCCGACGGGGGAGTCAATGAGCAGTTCTTC

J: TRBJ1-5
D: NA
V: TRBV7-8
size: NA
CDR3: CASSLEGRGLNNQPQHF
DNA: TGTGCCAGCAGCTTAGAAGGCAGGGGCCTTAACAATCAGCCCCAGCATTTT

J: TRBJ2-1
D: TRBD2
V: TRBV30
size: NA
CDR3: CAWGRAGGLGEQFF
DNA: TGTGCCTGGGGGAGAGCGGGGGGGCTCGGTGAGCAGTTCTTC

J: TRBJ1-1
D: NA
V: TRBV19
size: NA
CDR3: CASSHREPNTEAFF
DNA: TGTGCCAGTAGTCACAGGGAGCCGAACACTGAAGCTTTCTTT

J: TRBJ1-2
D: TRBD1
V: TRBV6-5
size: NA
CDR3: CASNSKPTGYYGYTF
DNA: TGTGCCAGCAATTCAAAACCGACAGGGTACTATGGCTACACCTTC

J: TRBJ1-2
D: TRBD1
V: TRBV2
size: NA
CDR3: CASSVGTALLGYTF
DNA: TGTGCCAGCAGTGTCGGGACAGCGTTATTAGGCTACACCTTC

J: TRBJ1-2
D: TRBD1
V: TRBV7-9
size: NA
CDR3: CASSLQGVNYGYTF
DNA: TGTGCCAGCAGCCTTCAGGGGGTCAACTATGGCTACACCTTC

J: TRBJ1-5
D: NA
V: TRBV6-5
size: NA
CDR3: CASNNLLDQPQHF
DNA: TGTGCCAGCAACAACCTCCTGGATCAGCCCCAGCATTTT

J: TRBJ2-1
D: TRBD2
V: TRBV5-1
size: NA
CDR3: CASSSGGSRSYNEQFF
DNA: TGCGCCAGCAGCTCGGGGGGGAGTAGGTCCTACAATGAGCAGTTCTTC

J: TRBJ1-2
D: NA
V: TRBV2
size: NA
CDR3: CATGRGYGGYTF
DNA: TGTGCCACTGGGCGGGGATATGGTGGCTACACCTTC

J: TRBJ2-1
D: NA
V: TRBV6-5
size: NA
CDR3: CASRTGLLSYNEQFF
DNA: TGTGCCAGCAGGACCGGACTACTTTCCTACAATGAGCAGTTCTTC

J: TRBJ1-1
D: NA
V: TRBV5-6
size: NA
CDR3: CASSPSWRGNTEAFF
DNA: TGTGCCAGCAGCCCCTCTTGGAGGGGGAACACTGAAGCTTTCTTT

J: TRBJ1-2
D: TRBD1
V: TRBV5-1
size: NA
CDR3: CASRTGTSYGYTF
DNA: TGCGCCAGCAGGACAGGGACGAGCTATGGCTACACCTTC

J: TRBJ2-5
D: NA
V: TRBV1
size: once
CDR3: CTSSQIAGTSAVRFQETQYF
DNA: TGCACCAGCAGCCAAATAGCCGGGACTAGCGCCGTGCGTTTCCAAGAGACCCAGTACTTC

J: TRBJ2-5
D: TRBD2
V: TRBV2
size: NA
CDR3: CASSTPLKLAFQETQYF
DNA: TGTGCCAGCAGTACCCCACTCAAACTAGCGTTCCAAGAGACCCAGTACTTC

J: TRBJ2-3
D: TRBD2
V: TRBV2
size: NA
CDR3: CASSVASGRRSDTQYF
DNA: TGTGCCAGCAGTGTAGCTAGCGGTCGGAGATCAGATACGCAGTATTTT

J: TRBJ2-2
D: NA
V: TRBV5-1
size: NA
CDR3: CASSSNTQGGGGELFF
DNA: TGCGCCAGCAGCTCCAACACGCAGGGTGGTGGCGGGGAGCTGTTTTTT

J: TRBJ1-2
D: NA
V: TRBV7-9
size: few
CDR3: CASSLGGGMDGYTF
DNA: TGTGCCAGCAGCTTGGGAGGGGGGATGGATGGCTACACCTTC

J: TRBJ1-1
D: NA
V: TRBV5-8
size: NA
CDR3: CASLWGGSLKNTEAFF
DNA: TGTGCCTCCCTGTGGGGTGGGAGTTTGAAGAACACTGAAGCTTTCTTT

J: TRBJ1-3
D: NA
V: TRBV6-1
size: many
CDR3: CASGERSSGNTIYF
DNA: TGTGCCAGCGGTGAGCGGAGCTCTGGAAACACCATATATTTT

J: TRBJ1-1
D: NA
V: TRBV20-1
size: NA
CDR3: CSARGGTEAFF
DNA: TGCAGTGCTAGAGGGGGGACAGAAGCTTTCTTT

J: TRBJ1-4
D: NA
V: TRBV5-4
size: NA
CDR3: CASSLFGVSTNEKLFF
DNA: TGTGCCAGCAGCTTGTTCGGGGTGTCGACTAATGAAAAACTGTTTTTT

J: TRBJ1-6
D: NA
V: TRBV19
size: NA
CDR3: CATATPFSPLHF
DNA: TGTGCCACCGCGACTCCTTTTTCACCCCTCCACTTT

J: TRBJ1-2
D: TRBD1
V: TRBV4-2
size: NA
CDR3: CASSQARDRVGGYTF
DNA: TGTGCCAGCAGCCAAGCCAGGGACAGGGTGGGTGGCTACACCTTC

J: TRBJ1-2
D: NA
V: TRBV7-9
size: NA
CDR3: CASSLGQVEGYTF
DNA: TGTGCCAGCAGCTTGGGGCAGGTGGAAGGCTACACCTTC

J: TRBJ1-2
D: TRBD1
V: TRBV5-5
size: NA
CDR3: CASSLDRVNYGYTF
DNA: TGTGCCAGCAGCTTAGACAGGGTTAACTATGGCTACACCTTC

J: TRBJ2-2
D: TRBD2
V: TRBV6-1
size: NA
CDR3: CASSATSGSVLGELFF
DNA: TGTGCCAGCAGTGCCACTAGCGGGAGTGTTTTGGGGGAGCTGTTTTTT

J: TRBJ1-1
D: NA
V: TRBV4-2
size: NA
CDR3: CASSQDRDTEAFF
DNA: TGTGCCAGCAGCCAAGATCGGGACACTGAAGCTTTCTTT

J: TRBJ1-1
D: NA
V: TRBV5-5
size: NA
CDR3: CASSHTTGTPNTEAFF
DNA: TGTGCCAGCAGCCATACGACCGGGACACCGAACACTGAAGCTTTCTTT

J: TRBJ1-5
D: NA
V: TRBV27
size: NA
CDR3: CASRNRQPNQPQHF
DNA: TGTGCCAGCAGGAACCGACAGCCTAATCAGCCCCAGCATTTT

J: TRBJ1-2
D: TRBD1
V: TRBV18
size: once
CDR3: CASSPNTGDLNYGYTF
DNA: TGTGCCAGCTCACCGAATACAGGGGACCTGAACTATGGCTACACCTTC

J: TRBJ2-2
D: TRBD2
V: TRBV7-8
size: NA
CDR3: CASNIAGTSGELFF
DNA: TGTGCCAGCAACATAGCGGGGACTTCCGGGGAGCTGTTTTTT

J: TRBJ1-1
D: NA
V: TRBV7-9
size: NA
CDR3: CASSRWAEALF
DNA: TGTGCCAGCAGCCGATGGGCTGAAGCTCTCTTT

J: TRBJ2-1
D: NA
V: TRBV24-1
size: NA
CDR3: CATSHWGDNEQFF
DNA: TGTGCCACCAGTCATTGGGGAGACAATGAGCAGTTCTTC

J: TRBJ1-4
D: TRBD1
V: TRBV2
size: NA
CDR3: CASRGRQGLNEKLFF
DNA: TGTGCCAGCAGGGGCAGACAGGGCCTGAATGAAAAACTGTTTTTT

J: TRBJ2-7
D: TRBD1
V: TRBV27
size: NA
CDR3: CASSLNSGGHEQYF
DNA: TGTGCCAGCAGTTTAAATTCAGGGGGCCACGAGCAGTACTTC

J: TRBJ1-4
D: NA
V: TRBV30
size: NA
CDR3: CAWNRFGQFNEKLFF
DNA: TGTGCCTGGAATAGGTTCGGACAGTTTAATGAAAAACTGTTTTTT

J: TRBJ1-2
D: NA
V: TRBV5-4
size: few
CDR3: CASLLDGTNYGYTF
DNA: TGTGCCAGCCTACTGGACGGGACTAACTATGGCTACACCTTC

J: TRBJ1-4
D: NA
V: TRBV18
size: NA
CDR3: CASSPLPRTNEKLFF
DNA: TGTGCCAGCTCACCGCTCCCGAGAACTAATGAAAAACTGTTTTTT

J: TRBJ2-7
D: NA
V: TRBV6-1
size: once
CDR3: CASSDPRGILDEQYF
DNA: TGTGCCAGCAGTGACCCCAGGGGCATACTCGACGAGCAGTACTTC

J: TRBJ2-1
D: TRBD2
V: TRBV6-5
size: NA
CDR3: CASSYLSGSDNEQFF
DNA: TGTGCCAGCAGTTACCTTAGCGGGAGTGACAATGAGCAGTTCTTC

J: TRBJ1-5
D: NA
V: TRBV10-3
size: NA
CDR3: CAIKGESNQPQHF
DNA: TGTGCCATCAAAGGGGAAAGCAATCAGCCCCAGCATTTT

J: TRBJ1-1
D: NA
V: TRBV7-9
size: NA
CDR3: CASSLKGTEAFF
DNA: TGTGCCAGCAGCTTAAAGGGGACTGAAGCTTTCTTT

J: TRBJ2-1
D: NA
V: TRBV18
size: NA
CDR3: CASLEGGHSSYNEQFF
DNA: TGTGCCAGCTTAGAAGGGGGTCATAGCTCCTACAATGAGCAGTTCTTC

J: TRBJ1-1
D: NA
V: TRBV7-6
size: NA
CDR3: CASSSGLRNTEAFF
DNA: TGTGCCAGCAGCTCAGGGCTTCGGAACACTGAAGCTTTCTTT

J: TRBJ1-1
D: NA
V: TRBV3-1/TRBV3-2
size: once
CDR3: CASSQGALLSTEAFF
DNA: TGTGCCAGCAGCCAAGGGGCACTCTTGAGCACTGAAGCTTTCTTT

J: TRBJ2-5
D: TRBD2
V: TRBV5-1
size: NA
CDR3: CASSFGGAKETQYF
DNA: TGCGCCAGCAGCTTCGGGGGGGCAAAAGAGACCCAGTACTTC

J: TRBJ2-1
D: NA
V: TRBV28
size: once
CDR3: CASSLRNEQFF
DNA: TGTGCCAGCAGTCTCCGGAATGAGCAGTTCTTC

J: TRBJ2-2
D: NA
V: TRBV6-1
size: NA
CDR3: CASFQTGLGELFF
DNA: TGTGCCAGCTTCCAGACAGGTTTGGGGGAGCTGTTTTTT

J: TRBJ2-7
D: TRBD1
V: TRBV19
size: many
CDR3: CASSPYRDRITTRQYF
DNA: TGTGCCAGTAGCCCATACCGGGACAGGATAACTACGAGGCAGTACTTC

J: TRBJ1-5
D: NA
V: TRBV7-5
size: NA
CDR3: CVRSFPRDSGNQPQHF
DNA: TGTGTCAGAAGCTTCCCGCGGGACAGTGGCAATCAGCCCCAGCATTTT

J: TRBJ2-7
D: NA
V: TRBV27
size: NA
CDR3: CASSLKRDSSYEQYF
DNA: TGTGCCAGCAGTTTAAAACGCGACAGTTCCTACGAGCAGTACTTC

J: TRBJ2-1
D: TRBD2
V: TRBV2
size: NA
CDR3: CASSGTSGNEQFF
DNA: TGTGCCAGCAGTGGAACTAGCGGCAATGAGCAGTTCTTC